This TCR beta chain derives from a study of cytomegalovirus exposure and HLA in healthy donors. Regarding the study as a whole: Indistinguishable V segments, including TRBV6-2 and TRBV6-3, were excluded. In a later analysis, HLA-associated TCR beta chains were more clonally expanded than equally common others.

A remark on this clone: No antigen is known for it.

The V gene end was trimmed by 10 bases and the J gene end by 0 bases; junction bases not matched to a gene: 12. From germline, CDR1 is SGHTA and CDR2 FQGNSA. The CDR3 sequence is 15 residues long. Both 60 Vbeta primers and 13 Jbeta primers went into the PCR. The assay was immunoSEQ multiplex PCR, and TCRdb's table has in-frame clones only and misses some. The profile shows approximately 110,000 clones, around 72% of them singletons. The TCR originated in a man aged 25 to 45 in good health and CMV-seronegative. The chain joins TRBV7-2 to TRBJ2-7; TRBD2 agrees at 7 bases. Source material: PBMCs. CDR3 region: CATHSGGTDSYEQYF. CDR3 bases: TGTGCCACCCACTCGGGGGGAACAGACTCCTACGAGCAGTACTTC.